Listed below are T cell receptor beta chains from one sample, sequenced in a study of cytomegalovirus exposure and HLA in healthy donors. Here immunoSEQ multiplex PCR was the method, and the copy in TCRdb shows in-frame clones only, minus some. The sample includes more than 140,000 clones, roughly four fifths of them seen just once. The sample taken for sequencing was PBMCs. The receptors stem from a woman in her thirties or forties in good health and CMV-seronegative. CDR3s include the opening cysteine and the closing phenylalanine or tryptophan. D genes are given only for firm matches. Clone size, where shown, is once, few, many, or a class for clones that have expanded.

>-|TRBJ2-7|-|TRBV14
CASSQGGYEQYF
TGTGCCAGCAGCCAAGGAGGATACGAGCAGTACTTC
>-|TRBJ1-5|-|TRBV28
CASSLLLGINQPQHF
TGTGCCAGCAGTTTACTCCTAGGTATCAATCAGCCCCAGCATTTT
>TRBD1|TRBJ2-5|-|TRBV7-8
CASSLEGGTGLRQETQYF
TGTGCCAGCAGCTTAGAGGGGGGGACAGGGTTGCGGCAAGAGACCCAGTACTTC
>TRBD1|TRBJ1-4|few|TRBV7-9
CASSFRRGQGNEKLFF
TGTGCCAGCAGCTTCAGGAGGGGACAGGGGAATGAAAAACTGTTTTTT
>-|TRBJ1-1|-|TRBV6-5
CASSYGQRTEAFF
TGTGCCAGCAGTTATGGACAGCGCACTGAAGCTTTCTTT
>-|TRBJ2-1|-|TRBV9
CASSVGDFGNEQFF
TGTGCCAGCAGCGTTGGGGACTTTGGCAATGAGCAGTTCTTC
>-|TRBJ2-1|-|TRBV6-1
CASSSLSEQFF
TGTGCCAGCTCTAGTTTGAGTGAGCAGTTCTTC
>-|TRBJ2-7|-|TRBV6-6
CASSPGNYEQYF
TGTGCCAGCAGCCCCGGGAACTACGAGCAGTACTTC
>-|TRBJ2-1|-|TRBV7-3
CASSLTSNHEQFF
TGTGCCAGCAGCTTAACTAGCAACCATGAGCAGTTCTTC
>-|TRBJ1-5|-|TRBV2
CASSVWGRNQPQHF
TGTGCCAGCAGTGTATGGGGGCGCAATCAGCCCCAGCATTTT
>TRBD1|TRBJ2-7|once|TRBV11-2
CASSLAQGLGEQYF
TGTGCCAGCAGCTTAGCACAGGGGTTGGGTGAGCAGTACTTC
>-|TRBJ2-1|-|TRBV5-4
CASSLAPGDPFNEQFF
TGTGCCAGCAGCTTGGCTCCGGGAGACCCCTTCAATGAGCAGTTCTTC
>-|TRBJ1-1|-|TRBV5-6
CASRNRVGTEAFF
TGTGCCAGCAGGAACAGGGTCGGCACTGAAGCTTTCTTT
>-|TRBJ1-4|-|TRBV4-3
CASSQDTGREEKLFF
TGCGCCAGCAGCCAAGATACGGGGAGAGAAGAAAAACTGTTTTTT
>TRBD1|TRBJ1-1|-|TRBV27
CASSINRGRTEAFF
TGTGCCAGCAGCATCAACAGGGGTCGCACTGAAGCTTTCTTT
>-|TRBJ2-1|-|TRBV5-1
CASSLGGGLRAGEQFF
TGCGCCAGCAGCTTGGGCGGAGGCCTTAGAGCTGGGGAGCAGTTCTTC
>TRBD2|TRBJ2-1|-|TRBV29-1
CSVGGLAYYNEQFF
TGCAGCGTGGGAGGACTAGCGTACTACAATGAGCAGTTCTTC
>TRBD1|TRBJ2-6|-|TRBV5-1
CASSPSGQKISGANVLTF
TGCGCCAGCAGCCCCTCGGGACAGAAAATCTCTGGGGCCAACGTCCTGACTTTC
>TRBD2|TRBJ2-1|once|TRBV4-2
CASSQDVSSGSRGNEQFF
TGTGCCAGCAGCCAAGATGTTTCTAGCGGGAGTAGGGGGAATGAGCAGTTCTTC
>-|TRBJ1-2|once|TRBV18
CASSPSRGAANYGYTF
TGTGCCAGCTCACCATCCCGGGGGGCCGCTAACTATGGCTACACCTTC
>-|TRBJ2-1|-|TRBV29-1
CSVTESSYNEQFF
TGCAGCGTAACGGAGAGCTCCTACAATGAGCAGTTCTTC
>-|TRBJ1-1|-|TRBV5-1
CASRTRIPGGTEAFF
TGCGCCAGCAGGACTCGCATTCCGGGGGGCACTGAAGCTTTCTTT
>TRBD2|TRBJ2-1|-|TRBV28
CASSNLGAGGFNEQFF
TGTGCCAGCAGCAATCTTGGGGCGGGAGGGTTCAATGAGCAGTTCTTC
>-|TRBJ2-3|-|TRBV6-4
CASSALTQGTQYF
TGTGCCAGCAGTGCCTTGACTCAGGGTACGCAGTATTTT
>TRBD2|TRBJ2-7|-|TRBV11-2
CASSLGLAGGLEQYF
TGTGCCAGCAGCTTAGGCCTAGCGGGAGGGCTCGAGCAGTACTTC
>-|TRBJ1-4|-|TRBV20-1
CSATESEKLFF
TGCAGTGCAACAGAATCGGAAAAACTGTTTTTT
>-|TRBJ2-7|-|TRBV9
CASSVGDLAYEQYF
TGTGCCAGCAGCGTAGGGGACTTAGCCTACGAGCAGTACTTC
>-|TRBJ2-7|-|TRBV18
CASSSTGTTYEQYF
TGTGCCAGCTCATCGACAGGAACAACCTACGAGCAGTACTTC
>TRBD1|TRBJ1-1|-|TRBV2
CASRTGVWNTEAFF
TGTGCCAGCAGAACAGGGGTATGGAACACTGAAGCTTTCTTT
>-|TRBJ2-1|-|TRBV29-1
CSVAGFYNEQFF
TGCAGCGTTGCAGGGTTCTACAATGAGCAGTTCTTC
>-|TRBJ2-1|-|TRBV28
CAGSFGKRNEQFF
TGTGCCGGCAGTTTCGGAAAGAGGAATGAGCAGTTCTTC
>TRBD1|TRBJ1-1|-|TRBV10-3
CAIRRDSGLTEAFF
TGTGCCATCAGACGGGACAGCGGCCTCACTGAAGCTTTCTTT
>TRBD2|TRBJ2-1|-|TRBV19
CASRIAGGSYNEQFF
TGTGCCAGTAGGATAGCGGGAGGTTCCTACAATGAGCAGTTCTTC
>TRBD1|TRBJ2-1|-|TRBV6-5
CASSPGTVGNEQFF
TGTGCCAGCAGCCCCGGGACAGTAGGCAATGAGCAGTTCTTC
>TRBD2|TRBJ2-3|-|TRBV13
CASSLSSLAVSTDTQYF
TGTGCCAGCAGCTTGAGTAGCCTAGCGGTAAGCACAGATACGCAGTATTTT
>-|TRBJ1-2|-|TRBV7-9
CASSPSGDGYTF
TGTGCCAGCAGCCCCAGCGGGGATGGCTACACCTTC
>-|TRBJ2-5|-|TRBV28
CASSLDRRVKTQYF
TGTGCCAGCAGTTTAGACCGCAGGGTAAAGACCCAGTACTTC
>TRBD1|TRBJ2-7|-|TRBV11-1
CASSWDRTSYEQYF
TGTGCCAGCAGCTGGGACAGGACCTCCTACGAGCAGTACTTC
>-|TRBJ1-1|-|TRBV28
CASRVGDFYTEAFF
TGTGCCAGCAGAGTAGGAGATTTTTACACTGAAGCTTTCTTT